Listed below are T cell receptor beta chains from one sample, sequenced in a study of cytomegalovirus exposure and HLA in healthy donors. Method: immunoSEQ multiplex PCR; TCRdb's copy keeps in-frame clones and lacks some. The data contain 120,000 to 150,000 clones, over 60% of them singletons. Sequencing was carried out using PBMCs. These TCRs come from a male donor in good health and CMV-seropositive. Each CDR3 is given with its conserved first and last residue. D genes are given only for firm matches. A clone size is listed for some rows: how often the clone was seen (once, few, many), or a class if it is expanded.

J	D	size	V	DNA	CDR3
TRBJ1-2	-	-	TRBV27	TGTGCCAGCAGTTTACGGGGTCGGCAGGTAAACTATGGCTACACCTTC	CASSLRGRQVNYGYTF
TRBJ1-5	TRBD1	-	TRBV28	TGTGCCAGCAGTGAGGACAGGGTCAAGAATCAGCCCCAGCATTTT	CASSEDRVKNQPQHF
TRBJ2-7	-	-	TRBV7-9	TGTTCCAGCAGCTTAGTGGTGGGGCCGTTCCACACCTACGAGCAGTACTTC	CSSSLVVGPFHTYEQYF
TRBJ2-7	-	few	TRBV13	TGTGCCAGCAGCTTACTAGCGCCCCCCTACGAGCAGTACTTC	CASSLLAPPYEQYF
TRBJ2-3	TRBD2	-	TRBV13	TGTGCCAGCAGCTTTGGAGAGGCGGGAGGAGAAGATACGCAGTATTTT	CASSFGEAGGEDTQYF
TRBJ2-7	-	-	TRBV5-4	TGTGCCAGCAGTTCGGCCTACGAGCAGTACTTC	CASSSAYEQYF
TRBJ2-7	-	-	TRBV28	TGTGCCAGCAGTTTATGGTGGTCAGGAGCGGCCAACGAGCAGTACTTC	CASSLWWSGAANEQYF
TRBJ2-1	-	-	TRBV19	TGTGCCAGTAGTAGACCTAGGAATGAGCAGTTCTTC	CASSRPRNEQFF
TRBJ2-7	TRBD1	-	TRBV6-5	TGTGCCAGCAGAACCGGGACAGGGGTGTCCTACGAGCAGTACTTC	CASRTGTGVSYEQYF
TRBJ2-5	TRBD2	-	TRBV28	TGTGCCAGCACCACAGCTAGCGGCCCCCAAGAGACCCAGTACTTC	CASTTASGPQETQYF
TRBJ2-2	TRBD1	-	TRBV5-5	TGTGCCAGCAGCTTGAGGGACAGGGTTTCGAGCACCGGGGAGCTGTTTTTT	CASSLRDRVSSTGELFF
TRBJ1-6	-	-	TRBV5-6	TGTGCCAGCAGCCTGGCAGGATCCCCCTATAATTCACCCCTCCACTTT	CASSLAGSPYNSPLHF
TRBJ2-7	-	-	TRBV5-6	TGTGCCAGCAGCTTGATCAGGGGACCACTTGAAAACTACGAGCAGTACTTC	CASSLIRGPLENYEQYF
TRBJ2-5	-	-	TRBV9	TGTGCCAGCAGCTTTCGATCTAGGCCGGAGACCCAGTACTTC	CASSFRSRPETQYF